The rows below give T cell receptor beta chains drawn from one sample of a study of breast tumors, draining lymph nodes, adjacent tissues. TCRdb itself ran the multiplex PCR reads through MiXCR, one entry per CDR3 protein. Counted here are approximately 47,000 distinct CDR3 sequences, more than 20% occurring once; the ten biggest clones make up approximately 8.2%. Source material: breast tumor tissue. The receptors come from a female donor with breast cancer. Some clones in this sample may be carry-over from other donors' samples. Each CDR3 is given with its conserved first and last residue. Each record gives: D gene, clone size, V gene, J gene, CDR3 DNA, CDR3 protein. D genes are given only for firm matches. A clone size is listed for some rows: how often the clone was seen (once, few, many), or a class if it is expanded.

>TRBD2|many|TRBV11-2|TRBJ2-7
TGTGCCAGCAGCTTCACTAGCGGGGGGGCCAACGAGCAGTACTTC
CASSFTSGGANEQYF
>-|many|TRBV11-2|TRBJ1-2
TGTGCCAGCAGCACATATGACGGACCTATGGTTGTCTACACCTTC
CASSTYDGPMVVYTF
>TRBD1|many|TRBV2|TRBJ2-5
TGTGCCAGCGGGACAGGGGGCCTTTTAGGGGAGACCCAGTACTTC
CASGTGGLLGETQYF
>TRBD1|many|TRBV19|TRBJ2-3
TGTGCCAGTAGTATGTGGGAAGGGGGCGCAGATACGCAGTATTTT
CASSMWEGGADTQYF
>TRBD1|many|TRBV7-3|TRBJ2-7
TGTGCCAGCAGCCAGACAGGGGGCGCGAGGTACTTC
CASSQTGGARYF
>-|-|TRBV6-5|TRBJ2-1
TGTGCCAGCAGAAACAGGGGAGGAGGGTACTACAATGAGCAGTTCTTC
CASRNRGGGYYNEQFF
>-|many|TRBV30|TRBJ1-2
TGTGCCTGGAGCGACTCTGACAGGTGGGGGAGTAACTATGGCTACACCTTC
CAWSDSDRWGSNYGYTF
>TRBD1|many|TRBV5-1|TRBJ2-5
TGCGCCAGCAGTAACAGGGGGCCAGAGGAGACCCAGTACTTC
CASSNRGPEETQYF
>-|once|TRBV14|TRBJ1-1
TGTGCCAGCAGCGGCTTGGGGAACACTGAAGCTTTCTTT
CASSGLGNTEAFF
>-|many|TRBV6-1|TRBJ1-4
TGTGCCAGCAGTCCCCGCGGAGGGTCAGGGGCGGAAAAACTGTTTTTT
CASSPRGGSGAEKLFF
>TRBD2|-|TRBV18|TRBJ2-3
TGTGCCAGCTCACCCACTAGCGGGACCACAGATACGCAGTCTTTT
CASSPTSGTTDTQSF
>-|-|TRBV4-2|TRBJ1-4
TGTGCCAGCAGCCAGCAGGCAGTACGGACTAATGAAAAACTGTTTTTT
CASSQQAVRTNEKLFF
>-|-|TRBV12-5|TRBJ1-4
TGTGCTAGTGGTTTGCCCCGGAATAATAAAGGGGGGGGGAGGCGAAAAACTGTTTTT
CASGLPRNNKGGGRRKTVF
>TRBD1|many|TRBV19|TRBJ2-7
TGTGCCAGTAATCGCGGGACAGGAGCCTACGAGCAGTACTTC
CASNRGTGAYEQYF
>-|many|TRBV5-8|TRBJ2-1
TGTGCCAGCAGCCGTAGACACAGGGCCGACTTGTACAATGAGCAGTTCTTC
CASSRRHRADLYNEQFF
>-|many|TRBV15|TRBJ2-2
TGTGCCACCAGCACCCCGGTTCAGGGAGATACCGGGGAGCTGTTTTTT
CATSTPVQGDTGELFF
>-|many|TRBV2|TRBJ2-7
TGTGCCAGCAGTGAAGCGCCTCACCAGGCTCGGGTTTGGGATTACGAGCAGTACTTC
CASSEAPHQARVWDYEQYF
>-|-|TRBV7-3|TRBJ2-2
TGTGCCAGCAGCTCTAGCATGTTTGGGGAGCTGTTTTTT
CASSSSMFGELFF
>TRBD1|many|TRBV4-1|TRBJ1-4
TGCGCCAGCAGCCCGGACAGGCGTAATGAAAAACTGTTTTTT
CASSPDRRNEKLFF
>-|many|TRBV7-8|TRBJ2-7
TGTGCCAGCAGCTTACTAACAGGGACCTACGAGCAGTACTTC
CASSLLTGTYEQYF
>TRBD2|many|TRBV12-3/TRBV12-4|TRBJ2-3
TGTGCCAGCAGTGTGAGACTAGCGGGAGGGACAGATACGCAGTATTTT
CASSVRLAGGTDTQYF
>TRBD2|-|TRBV20-1|TRBJ2-7
TGCAGTGCTAGAGATATTGCAGGGACTAGCGCCTACGAGCAGTACTTC
CSARDIAGTSAYEQYF
>-|many|TRBV30|TRBJ2-5
TGTGCCTGGAGCCCTGTACTGGGCAGGGAAAAGACCCAGTACTTC
CAWSPVLGREKTQYF
>-|many|TRBV7-8|TRBJ2-5
TGTGCCAGCAGCTCAGCGGCGCATGAGACCCAGTACTTC
CASSSAAHETQYF
>-|many|TRBV19|TRBJ1-5
TGTGCCAGTAGCGGGCTCGGGGTATCTCGAGCCAATCAGCCCCAGCATTTT
CASSGLGVSRANQPQHF
>-|-|TRBV7-8|TRBJ1-1
TGTGCCAGCAGCTTAGTGTATAGTACCATGAAGGTAGGGAACACTGAAGCTTTCTTT
CASSLVYSTMKVGNTEAFF
>-|-|TRBV5-5|TRBJ1-1
TGTGCCAGCAGCTCAGCAACAGGGTATGGCACTGAAGCTTTCTTT
CASSSATGYGTEAFF
>-|-|TRBV6-1|TRBJ1-2
TGTGCCAGCAGATGGGAACAGAACTATGGCTACACCTTC
CASRWEQNYGYTF
>-|medium-sized|TRBV19|TRBJ2-2
TGTGCCAGTAGTATAGATCGCAGTAGTTACGGGGAGCTGTTTTTT
CASSIDRSSYGELFF
>-|many|TRBV5-1|TRBJ1-5
TGCGCCAGCAGCTTGGGGGCAGATCAGCCCCAGCATTTT
CASSLGADQPQHF
>-|many|TRBV30|TRBJ2-7
TGTGCCTGGAGTGTCGATCGGCGATTGGGCGAGCAGTACTTC
CAWSVDRRLGEQYF
>TRBD2|many|TRBV4-1|TRBJ2-7
TGCGCCAGCAGCCAAGCCGAGACTAGCGGGTCCTACGAGCAGTACTTC
CASSQAETSGSYEQYF
>-|many|TRBV12-3/TRBV12-4|TRBJ2-2
TGTGCCAGCAGTCTACTCACCGGGGAGCTGTTTTTT
CASSLLTGELFF
>TRBD2|many|TRBV4-1|TRBJ2-5
TGCGCCAGCAGCCAGGATGGGGCGGGGGGGGAAGAGACCCAGTACTTC
CASSQDGAGGEETQYF
>TRBD1|many|TRBV19|TRBJ1-2
TGTGCCAGTAGTATAGTAGGGACAGGGTACGATGGCTACACCTTC
CASSIVGTGYDGYTF
>TRBD1|many|TRBV9|TRBJ1-3
TGTGCCAGCAGCGTCGGACAGGGACGGGACACCATATATTTT
CASSVGQGRDTIYF
>TRBD1|many|TRBV6-1|TRBJ1-2
TGTGCCAGCAGTGGACAGGGGCCTGGCTACACCTTC
CASSGQGPGYTF
>-|few|TRBV11-2|TRBJ1-3
TGTGCCAGCAGCTTAGATCCGACGGGACTGGCAGGAAACACCATATATTTT
CASSLDPTGLAGNTIYF
>-|many|TRBV7-9|TRBJ2-1
TGTGCCAGCAGCCGGGACGACCGACTGCAGTTCTTC
CASSRDDRLQFF
>-|-|TRBV29-1|TRBJ2-5
TGCAGCGTTGCAGGAGGGAGACAAGAGACCCAGTACTTC
CSVAGGRQETQYF
>TRBD1|many|TRBV19|TRBJ2-5
TGTGCCAGTAGACAGGGGGCTCCGGGGGAGACCCAGTACTTC
CASRQGAPGETQYF
>TRBD1|many|TRBV6-6|TRBJ1-5
TGTGCCAGCAGTCCGGGACAGGGTATTAGGAGCAATCAGCCCCAGCATTTT
CASSPGQGIRSNQPQHF
>-|many|TRBV5-4|TRBJ2-3
TGTGCCAGCAGCTTTTTAGCTAGCACAGATACGCAGTATTTT
CASSFLASTDTQYF
>TRBD2|-|TRBV12-3/TRBV12-4|TRBJ2-1
TGTGCCAGCAGTGCCGGGACTAGCGTCCACAATGAGCAGTTCTTC
CASSAGTSVHNEQFF
>TRBD1|many|TRBV6-1|TRBJ1-5
TGTGCCAGCACCGACAGGGGGAATCAGCCCCAGCATTTT
CASTDRGNQPQHF
>-|many|TRBV9|TRBJ2-1
TGTGCCAGCAGCGTTCCGACGGGAGACGGTGAGCAGTTCTTC
CASSVPTGDGEQFF
>TRBD1|many|TRBV20-1|TRBJ1-5
TGCAGTGCTACGGGGGGACAGGAAGTTCAGCCCCAGCATTTT
CSATGGQEVQPQHF